This T cell receptor (beta chain) is from a study of shared clonotypes between healthy human individuals. Trimming took 6 bases from V and 7 from J; bases not matched to a gene: 8. The CDR3 covers 14 residues. The V gene's germline CDR1 is SNHLY and CDR2 FYNNEI. Libraries were prepared by immunoSEQ multiplex PCR; TCRdb keeps only in-frame clonotypes and omits some of them. This sample yields about 680,000 clones, of which about 92% are seen a single time; 20% to 25% belongs to the top ten. Comment on this clone: Its antigen remains unidentified.

As defined, naive CD8 cells were CD45RO-negative and positively selected for CCR7, with terminally differentiated effector memory CD45RA+ cells excluded. All donors were healthy HIV-negative adults lacking recent acute infections or vaccinations. Study-level results: Sampling involved blood alone; tissue repertoires likely differ. Clonotypes that were shared across a handful of donors made up around 5% of naive CD4 clonotypes.

Material: naive CD8+ T cells sorted from blood. The TCR originated in a man in his thirties or forties in good health. This chain joins TRBV2 and TRBJ1-5, with TRBD1 matching 8 bases. The CDR3 DNA reads TGTGCCAGCAGGTGGACAGGGAGCGGGCAGCCCCAGCATTTT. Its translation is CASRWTGSGQPQHF.